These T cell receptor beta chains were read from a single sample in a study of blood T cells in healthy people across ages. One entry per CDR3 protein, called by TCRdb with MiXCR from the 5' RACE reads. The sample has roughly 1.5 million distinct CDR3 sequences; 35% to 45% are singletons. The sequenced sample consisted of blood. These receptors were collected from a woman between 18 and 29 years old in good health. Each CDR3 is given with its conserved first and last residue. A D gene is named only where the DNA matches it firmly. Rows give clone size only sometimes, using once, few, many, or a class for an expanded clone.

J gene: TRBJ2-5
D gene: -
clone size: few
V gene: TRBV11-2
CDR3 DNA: TGTGCCAGCAGCTATTTTACCACAGCCCAAGAGACCCAGTACTTC
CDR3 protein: CASSYFTTAQETQYF

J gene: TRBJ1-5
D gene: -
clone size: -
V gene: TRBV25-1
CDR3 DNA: TGTGCCAGCAGTGGCCCCTCGAACTCCAATCAGCCCCAGCATTTT
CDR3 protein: CASSGPSNSNQPQHF

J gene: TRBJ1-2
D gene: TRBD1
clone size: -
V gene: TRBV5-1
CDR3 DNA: TGCGCCAGCAGCGTGACCGGGACAGGGGTTGCCTATGGCTACACCTTC
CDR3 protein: CASSVTGTGVAYGYTF

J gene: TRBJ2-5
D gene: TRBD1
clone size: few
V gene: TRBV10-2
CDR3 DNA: TGCGCCAGCAGTGAGCCTATAACAGGGGGTGAGACCCAGTACTTC
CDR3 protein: CASSEPITGGETQYF

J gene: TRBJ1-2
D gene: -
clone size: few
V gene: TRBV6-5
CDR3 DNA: TGTGCCAGCAGTACGGGACGGGCCTATGGCTACACCTTC
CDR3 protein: CASSTGRAYGYTF

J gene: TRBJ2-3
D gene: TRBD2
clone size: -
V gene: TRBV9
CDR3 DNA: TGTACCAGCAGCCCTCGGGGACTAGTCCCAACCACAGATACGCAGTATTTT
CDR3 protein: CTSSPRGLVPTTDTQYF

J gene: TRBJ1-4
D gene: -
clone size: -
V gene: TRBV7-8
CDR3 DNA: TGTGCCAGCAGCCCCCGAGATGAAAAACTGTTTTTT
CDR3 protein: CASSPRDEKLFF

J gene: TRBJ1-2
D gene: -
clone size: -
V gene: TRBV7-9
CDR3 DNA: TGTGCCAGCACTCGGGACGCCGAACTGTATGGCTACACCTTC
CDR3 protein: CASTRDAELYGYTF

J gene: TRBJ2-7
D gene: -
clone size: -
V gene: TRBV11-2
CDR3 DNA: TGTGCCAGCAGCCTCTCCGGGAGAACAATCTACGAGCAGTACTTC
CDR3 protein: CASSLSGRTIYEQYF

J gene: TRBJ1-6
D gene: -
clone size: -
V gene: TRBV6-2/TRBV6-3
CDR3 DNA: TGTGCCAGCAGCGAGACTGGGGGTAATTCACCCCTCCACTTT
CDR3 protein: CASSETGGNSPLHF

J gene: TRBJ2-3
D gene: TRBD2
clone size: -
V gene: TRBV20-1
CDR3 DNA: TGCAGTGCGCGCGGCGGGGGGGCCGTTCGAACAGATACGCAGTATTTT
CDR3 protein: CSARGGGAVRTDTQYF

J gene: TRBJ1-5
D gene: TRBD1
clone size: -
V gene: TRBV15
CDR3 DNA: TGTGCCACCAGCAGAGATAGGACAGGGATTCAGCCCCAGCATTTT
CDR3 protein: CATSRDRTGIQPQHF

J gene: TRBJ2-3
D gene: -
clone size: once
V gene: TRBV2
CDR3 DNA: TGTGCCAGCAGCAATGGGCAGATTTTCACAGATACGCAGTATTTT
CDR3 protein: CASSNGQIFTDTQYF